This T cell receptor beta chain was identified during a study of OX40 agonist ivuxolimab in advanced cancers. Study in general: A male proportion of about 84% was recorded, with mean age approximately 60 years and range roughly 20 to 85. Overall study findings and caveats: Expanded clones were, on average, more numerous in CD8+ T cells than in CD4+. Both blood CD4+ and CD8+ T cells showed clonal growth by week 6 at 0.1 to 3.0 mg/kg.

Germline CDR1 and CDR2: MNHNS and SASEGT. The CDR3 is 13 residues long. Between the trimmed V and J ends, which lost 6 bases and 4 bases, there was a span of 12 bases. Of note for this clone: What it binds is not known.

Using immunoSEQ multiplex PCR, the repertoire was profiled, and TCRdb retains in-frame clones only, with some absent. The sample includes 15,000 to 20,000 clones, roughly 77% of them seen just once. A history of autoimmune disease or systemic immunosuppression excluded patients. The TCR originated in an adult with an advanced solid tumor such as melanoma, head and neck, liver or kidney cancer. The sample was CD4+ or CD8+ T cells sorted from blood, taken in a trial of the OX40 agonist ivuxolimab. The gene calls are TRBV6-1 and TRBJ1-2, with D unresolved. The CDR3 coding sequence is TGTGCCAGCAGGGGTGCGGGGATCTATGGCTACACCTTC. Its protein product is CASRGAGIYGYTF.